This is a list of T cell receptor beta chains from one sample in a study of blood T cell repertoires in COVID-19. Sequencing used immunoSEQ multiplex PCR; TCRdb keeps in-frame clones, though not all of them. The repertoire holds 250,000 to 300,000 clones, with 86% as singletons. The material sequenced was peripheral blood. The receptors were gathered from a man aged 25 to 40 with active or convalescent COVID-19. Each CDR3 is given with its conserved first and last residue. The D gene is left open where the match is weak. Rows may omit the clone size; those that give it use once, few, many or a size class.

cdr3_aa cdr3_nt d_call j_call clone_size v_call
CASSLGTSGGAYEQYF TGTGCCAGCAGTTTAGGGACTAGCGGGGGGGCCTACGAGCAGTACTTC TRBD2 TRBJ2-7 NA TRBV27
CATSRATGNYNSPLHF TGTGCCACCAGCAGGGCCACAGGGAATTATAATTCACCCCTCCACTTT NA TRBJ1-6 few TRBV15
CAISGSSLEGYTF TGTGCCATCAGTGGGAGCAGTCTGGAAGGCTACACCTTC NA TRBJ1-2 NA TRBV10-3
CASSKTGGPQETQYF TGTGCCAGCAGCAAAACAGGGGGCCCTCAAGAGACCCAGTACTTC TRBD1 TRBJ2-5 NA TRBV11-3
CASSLDAGAPGNTIYF TGTGCCAGCAGCTTAGACGCGGGGGCGCCTGGAAACACCATATATTTT NA TRBJ1-3 NA TRBV7-8
CASSLAGGYNEQFF TGTGCCAGCAGCTTGGCGGGGGGCTACAATGAGCAGTTCTTC TRBD2 TRBJ2-1 NA TRBV11-2
CAWTGTGGWGNEQFF TGTGCCTGGACGGGGACGGGGGGTTGGGGCAATGAGCAGTTCTTC TRBD2 TRBJ2-1 NA TRBV30
CASSLGQGKTYEQYF TGTGCCAGCAGCTTAGGACAGGGAAAGACCTACGAGCAGTACTTC TRBD1 TRBJ2-7 NA TRBV7-9
CASSLGQVNYGYTF TGTGCCAGCAGTTTGGGACAGGTCAACTATGGCTACACCTTC TRBD1 TRBJ1-2 NA TRBV28
CAWDPALGARTEAFF TGTGCCTGGGACCCCGCTTTGGGGGCGAGAACTGAAGCTTTCTTT NA TRBJ1-1 NA TRBV30
CASSIDSQGSNYGYTF TGTGCCAGTAGTATAGATTCTCAGGGATCTAACTATGGCTACACCTTC NA TRBJ1-2 NA TRBV19
CATSRVPGASYNEQFF TGTGCCACCAGCAGAGTCCCAGGGGCCTCCTACAATGAGCAGTTCTTC NA TRBJ2-1 NA TRBV15
CASRLRGLAGGPGNEQFF TGTGCCAGCAGACTGAGAGGACTAGCGGGGGGGCCAGGGAATGAGCAGTTCTTC TRBD2 TRBJ2-1 NA TRBV7-2
CASSLAARVNYEQYF TGTGCCAGCAGCTTAGCGGCCAGGGTGAACTACGAGCAGTACTTC NA TRBJ2-7 NA TRBV7-2
CASSQVRAGELFF TGTGCCAGCAGCCAAGTCAGGGCCGGGGAGCTGTTTTTT NA TRBJ2-2 NA TRBV14
CASSALSGGAYNEQFF TGTGCCAGCAGTGCCCTTAGCGGGGGGGCATACAATGAGCAGTTCTTC TRBD2 TRBJ2-1 NA TRBV27
CASSTIQGLDSPLHF TGTGCCAGCAGCACGATACAGGGTTTGGATTCACCCCTCCACTTT NA TRBJ1-6 once TRBV11-2
CASNPGLAPNTGELFF TGTGCCAGCAACCCGGGGCTAGCGCCCAACACCGGGGAGCTGTTTTTT NA TRBJ2-2 NA TRBV21-1
CASTRGVSYTF TGTGCCAGCACGCGGGGGGTTAGCTACACCTTC NA TRBJ1-2 NA TRBV21-1
CASSLIPGRETQYF TGTGCCAGCAGCTTAATCCCAGGGAGGGAGACCCAGTACTTC NA TRBJ2-5 NA TRBV7-9
CASSLTATGFVSSYEQYF TGTGCCAGCAGCTTGACAGCGACAGGGTTTGTAAGCTCCTACGAGCAGTACTTC TRBD1 TRBJ2-7 NA TRBV11-3
CASSTRVREEKLFF TGTGCCAGCAGTACGCGGGTACGGGAAGAAAAACTGTTTTTT NA TRBJ1-4 NA TRBV6-5
CASSIPKGRPGQGVHGYTF TGTGCCAGTAGTATACCTAAAGGAAGACCGGGACAGGGGGTTCATGGCTACACCTTC TRBD1 TRBJ1-2 once TRBV19
CSVRGLAGASTGELFF TGCAGCGTTCGGGGACTAGCGGGGGCGAGCACCGGGGAGCTGTTTTTT TRBD2 TRBJ2-2 NA TRBV29-1
CASRDRTLSGNTIYF TGTGCCAGCAGAGACAGAACCCTCTCTGGAAACACCATATATTTT NA TRBJ1-3 NA TRBV2
CASCDRGLQETQYF TGCGCCAGCTGCGACAGGGGGCTTCAAGAGACCCAGTACTTC TRBD1 TRBJ2-5 NA TRBV5-1
CATLADLQETQYF TGTGCCACCCTAGCGGACCTTCAAGAGACCCAGTACTTC TRBD2 TRBJ2-5 NA TRBV10-3
CASSPDSLGNTIYF TGTGCCAGCAGCCCTGACAGTCTTGGAAACACCATATATTTT NA TRBJ1-3 once TRBV5-4
CASSFSRDTFPTYGYTF TGTGCCAGCAGCTTTTCCCGGGACACTTTCCCGACCTATGGCTACACCTTC NA TRBJ1-2 NA TRBV5-4
CASSSGTGYNEQFF TGTGCCAGCAGCTCCGGGACAGGCTACAATGAGCAGTTCTTC TRBD1 TRBJ2-1 once TRBV7-7
CASSFVGGGSNEQFF TGTGCCAGCAGCTTCGTTGGGGGAGGGTCCAATGAGCAGTTCTTC TRBD2 TRBJ2-1 NA TRBV5-6
CASSYSTGPMGIQYF TGTGCCAGCAGTTACTCGACAGGACCCATGGGCATTCAGTACTTC NA TRBJ2-4 once TRBV6-6
CASSRLDTSNEQFF TGTGCCAGCAGCCGCCTTGACACCTCCAATGAGCAGTTCTTC NA TRBJ2-1 few TRBV7-9
CASSEYRENQPQHF TGTGCCAGCAGTGAATATCGAGAGAATCAGCCCCAGCATTTT NA TRBJ1-5 NA TRBV6-1
CASSSQGVSGELFF TGTGCCAGCAGCTCACAGGGGGTGTCCGGGGAGCTGTTTTTT TRBD1 TRBJ2-2 NA TRBV11-1
CASSLELDRSSEAFF TGTGCCAGCAGCTTAGAACTAGACAGGAGCTCTGAAGCTTTCTTT NA TRBJ1-1 NA TRBV7-6
CASSVDKDTQYF TGTGCCAGCAGCGTAGACAAAGATACGCAGTATTTT NA TRBJ2-3 NA TRBV9
CASSSGQGEGNQPQHF TGTGCCAGCAGCTCGGGACAGGGGGAAGGCAATCAGCCCCAGCATTTT TRBD1 TRBJ1-5 NA TRBV13
CASSQETGRGQYF TGTGCCAGCAGCCAGGAGACAGGTCGCGGGCAGTACTTC NA TRBJ2-7 NA TRBV3-1/TRBV3-2
CAWMTGGDTQYF TGTGCCTGGATGACAGGGGGGGATACGCAGTATTTT TRBD1 TRBJ2-3 NA TRBV30
CASSEAGGWTGDTVVYGYTF TGTGCCAGCAGTGAAGCAGGGGGGTGGACAGGGGACACTGTGGTCTATGGCTACACCTTC TRBD1 TRBJ1-2 NA TRBV2
CASSARTGDNSPLHF TGTGCCAGCAGCGCTAGGACAGGGGATAATTCACCCCTCCACTTT TRBD1 TRBJ1-6 NA TRBV9
CASDRTLVKEAFF TGTGCCAGCGACAGGACCCTCGTTAAGGAAGCTTTCTTT NA TRBJ1-1 NA TRBV28
CSVWHMNTEAFF TGCAGCGTTTGGCACATGAACACTGAAGCTTTCTTT NA TRBJ1-1 NA TRBV29-1
CASSGENYGYTF TGTGCCAGCAGCGGGGAGAACTATGGCTACACCTTC NA TRBJ1-2 NA TRBV7-9
CASSHTPGGEGYTF TGCGCCAGCAGCCATACACCAGGGGGCGAGGGCTACACCTTC TRBD1 TRBJ1-2 NA TRBV4-3
CASSPAGVGPLTDTQYF TGTGCCAGCTCACCGGCGGGAGTTGGGCCCCTCACAGATACGCAGTATTTT TRBD2 TRBJ2-3 once TRBV18
CASIQGGLYGYTF TGTGCCAGCATACAGGGCGGATTATATGGCTACACCTTC NA TRBJ1-2 NA TRBV6-5
CASSLLGTGSYNEQFF TGTGCCAGCAGCTTACTAGGGACAGGGAGCTACAATGAGCAGTTCTTC TRBD1 TRBJ2-1 NA TRBV7-3
CASSSGGGADTEAFF TGTGCCAGCAGTTCGGGTGGGGGCGCCGACACTGAAGCTTTCTTT NA TRBJ1-1 NA TRBV27
CASSQEGGQVTDTQYF TGCGCCAGCAGCCAAGAGGGGGGACAGGTAACAGATACGCAGTATTTT TRBD1 TRBJ2-3 NA TRBV4-1
CASSGGLPPYEQYF TGTGCCAGCAGCGGAGGACTGCCCCCCTACGAGCAGTACTTC NA TRBJ2-7 NA TRBV7-2
CASVGPDRTEAFF TGTGCCAGCGTAGGGCCGGACAGGACTGAAGCTTTCTTT TRBD1 TRBJ1-1 NA TRBV12-3/TRBV12-4